A few counts support the clone carrying this T cell receptor beta chain. These data originate in a study of T cells in Graves' hyperthyroidism and ophthalmopathy. Any patient presenting with uncontrolled infection, other autoimmune disease, pregnancy or lactation was left out. From RNA transcripts, TCR beta CDR3 regions were amplified. HTBI primers drove first-round RT-PCR of the TCR CDR3. TCRdb processed the multiplex PCR reads anew with MiXCR; each CDR3 protein has one entry. Here the sample spans fewer than 600,000 distinct CDR3 sequences, about 15% being singletons. CDR3 length: 11 residues. V was pared by 4 bases and J by 9 bases, with 7 bases between. CDR1 is LGHDT and CDR2 is YNNKEL in the germline V gene (reference sequence).

The rearrangement joins TRBV3-1 to TRBJ2-1; perhaps TRBD2 as D (5 bases). Sequencing used blood. The receptor was derived from a woman in her 40s with Graves' hyperthyroidism. DNA of the CDR3: TGTGCCAGCAGCCTTACTAGTGAGCAGTTCTTC. Protein: CASSLTSEQFF.